This TCR beta chain was sequenced for a study of shared clonotypes between healthy human individuals. Comments on this clone: This sample includes further DNA sequences coding for the same CDR3.

Repertoires were generated with immunoSEQ multiplex PCR, while TCRdb's copy carries only in-frame clones and drops some. The sample lists around 720,000 clones, around 73% seen once, with around 2% in the top ten. Material for sequencing was memory CD4+ T cells sorted from blood. The subset denotes: CD45RA-negative fraction. The sequence was collected from a young woman in good health.

The CDR3 DNA reads TGTGCCAGCAGTTTATACTTACTCTCCTACGAGCAGTACTTC. Translation: CASSLYLLSYEQYF. The rearrangement joins TRBV28 to TRBJ2-7, with unresolved D. In germline, CDR1 is MDHEN, CDR2 SYDVKM. V was trimmed by 1 base and J by 0 bases, leaving 7 bases between them. CDR3 length equals 14 residues.